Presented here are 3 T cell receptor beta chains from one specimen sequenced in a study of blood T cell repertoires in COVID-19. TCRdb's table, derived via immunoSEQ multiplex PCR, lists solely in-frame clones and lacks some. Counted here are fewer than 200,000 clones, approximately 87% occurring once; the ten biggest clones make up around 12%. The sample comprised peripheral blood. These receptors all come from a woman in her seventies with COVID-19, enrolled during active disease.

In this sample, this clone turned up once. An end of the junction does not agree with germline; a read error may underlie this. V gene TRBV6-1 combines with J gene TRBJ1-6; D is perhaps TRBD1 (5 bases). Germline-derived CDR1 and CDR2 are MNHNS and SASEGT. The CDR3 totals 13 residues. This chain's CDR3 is CASREGSRTPLHF. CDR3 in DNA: TGTGCCAGCCGTGAGGGGAGTCGAACACCCCTCCACTTT.

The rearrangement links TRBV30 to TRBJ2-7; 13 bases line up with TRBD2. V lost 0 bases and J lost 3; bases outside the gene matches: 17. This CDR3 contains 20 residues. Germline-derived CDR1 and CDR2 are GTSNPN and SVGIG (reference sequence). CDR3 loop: CAWSVPLGTSGASRVYEQYF. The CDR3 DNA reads TGTGCCTGGAGTGTACCGTTAGGGACTAGCGGGGCGTCAAGAGTCTACGAGCAGTACTTC.

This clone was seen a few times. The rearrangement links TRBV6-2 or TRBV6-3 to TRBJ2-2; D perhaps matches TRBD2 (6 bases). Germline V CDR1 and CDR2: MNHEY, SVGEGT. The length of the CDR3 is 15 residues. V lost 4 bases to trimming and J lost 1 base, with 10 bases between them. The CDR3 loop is CASSFVSGNTGELFF. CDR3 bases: TGTGCCAGCAGTTTCGTTAGCGGGAACACCGGGGAGCTGTTTTTT.